This T cell receptor beta chain was captured in a study of identical twins (dated by TCRdb to 2015 to 2016). Looking at the study overall: TCR alpha and beta repertoires from monozygotic twins, unrelated adults of various ages and cord blood were deep-sequenced to test whether fetal clonotypes persist. To rule out contamination, replicate twin experiments were performed at different times with different library preparation protocols. Paper-wide results and their limitations: Because the same donors could not be followed over many years, conclusions were based on cross-sectional statistical analysis. Invariant T cells such as MAIT and iNKT could partly confound zero-insertion analyses, though diverse VJ usage argued against this for most clonotypes. In monozygotic twins, out-of-frame TCR alpha sharing was systematically underestimated by recombination models, although the models agreed with sharing between unrelated individuals. A weaker excess of twin sharing was found in beta out-of-frame sequences because the signal-to-noise ratio was lowered by fewer shared sequences. Abundant cord blood beta clonotypes carried fewer insertions; young adult naive repertoires showed a weaker similar trend, while memory repertoires showed none. Compared with coincidental sharing between unrelated individuals, an excess of low generation-probability sequences was observed among out-of-frame TCR alpha sequences shared between twins.

The library was obtained by 5' RACE. The data were produced on an Illumina HiSeq 2000. Template switching added a universal primer binding site, and the final cDNA carried a unique molecular identifier that allowed TCR cDNA molecules to be counted accurately. Specific primers in the conserved constant-segment region were used to synthesize first-strand cDNA for the TCR alpha and beta chains. To control for contamination, every cDNA library carried two barcodes: a SMART-Mk sample barcode plus Illumina barcodes. TruSeq adapter sequences, together with Illumina sample barcodes, were added in two successive PCR steps. Sequencing of the TCR alpha and beta cDNA libraries was done on the Illumina HiSeq platform using custom primers. Under the source paper's analysis protocol: Unique molecular identifiers were extracted from raw reads with MiGEC, and CDR3 positions were determined with MiXCR. For each individual, recombination models were inferred using an EM algorithm with the repgenHMM and IGoR tools. Shared clonotypes were analyzed with the tcR package in R, and sharing was normalized by the product of cloneset sizes. Out-of-frame nonproductive sequences were analyzed to study raw recombination free of thymic and clonal selection effects. TCRdb handled the public reads itself, with Q25 trimming in fastp and clone calling in MiXCR, and kept productive beta chains. Rows merge per CDR3 protein into single entries with the most common DNA and genes. The authors' filters were not applied to this entry. The sample has about 340,000 distinct CDR3 sequences on record, about 12% of them singletons. The ten top clones hold just over 7% of the sample.

Trimming leaves V shorter by 2 bases and J shorter by 5 bases, with the junction holding 3 bases beyond the gene matches. CDR1 and CDR2, per the germline V gene, are MGHRA and YSYEKL. The CDR3 numbers 15 residues from cysteine through phenylalanine. Just CDR3 DNA is preserved here, 45 bases in frame from base 1. Every donor was a healthy Caucasian. Three pairs of female monozygotic twins, all aged 18 to 29 years, were included in the twin cohort. Positive isolation kits from Invitrogen were used to isolate CD4+ and CD8+ T cell populations. On this clonotype itself: No cognate antigen has been identified for it. Base qualities are missing; no much larger clone stands one base away.

This sample also appeared in a second study, on yellow fever vaccine responses in identical twins. Per that second paper: The authors reported that the T cell response to vaccination in identical twins appeared partly convergent and partly personalized. In the study, vaccine-responding T cell clones were precisely tracked in identical twins.

The source is a woman aged 18-29 years in good health. Here the chain combines TRBV4-1 and TRBJ2-1, with 10 middle bases fitting TRBD1. Sequenced material: CD8+ T cells sorted from blood. The DNA sequence follows: TGCGCCAGCAGCCAACGGGACAGGGGTGACAATGAGCAGTTCTTC. This is translated as CASSQRDRGDNEQFF.